The TCR beta chain under discussion was sequenced for a study of early T cells in non-severe SARS-CoV-2 infection. V lost 5 bases and J lost 2, with 17 bases in between. The CDR3 has 16 residues. Remarks on this clonotype: Its antigen is still unknown.

As part of library construction, unique molecular identifiers were attached to individual cDNA molecules. TCRdb re-called the 5' RACE reads through MiXCR, storing one row per CDR3 protein. Of tens of thousands of distinct CDR3 sequences in the sample, approximately 8% are singletons; the top ten hold 12%. General study findings and limits: VDJdb matching favored anti-spike CD8 responses, missing private and CD4 specificities.

This receptor was identified in an adult who was a healthcare worker with PCR-confirmed SARS-CoV-2 infection or an uninfected control (not recorded which). The source material was whole blood, sampled at baseline. The V call is TRBV12-3 or TRBV12-4, the J call TRBJ2-3; tentative D call: TRBD1 (6 bases). CDR3 sequence (DNA): TGTGCCAGCAGTGAGACGGACAGCCTTATCACAGATACGCAGTATTTT. The encoded protein is CASSETDSLITDTQYF.